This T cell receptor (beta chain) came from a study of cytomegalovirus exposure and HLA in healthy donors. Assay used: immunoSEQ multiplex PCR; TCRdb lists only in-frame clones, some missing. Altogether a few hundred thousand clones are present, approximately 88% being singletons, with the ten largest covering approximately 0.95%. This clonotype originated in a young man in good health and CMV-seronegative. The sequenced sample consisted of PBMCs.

The CDR3 DNA reads TGTGCTAGTGGTTTCTTGGACAGGGGGAACTATGGCTACACCTTC. Its translation: CASGFLDRGNYGYTF. The rearrangement uses TRBV12-5 and TRBJ1-2, with 10 nucleotides matching TRBD1. The CDR3 consists of 15 residues. Germline lookup yields CDR1 LGHNT and CDR2 FRNRAP. The J segment lost 2 bases and the V segment lost 3 bases, leaving 3 bases of the junction unmatched. Complete variable domain (other parts from reference TRBV12-5 and TRBJ1-2): DARVTQTPRHKVTEMGQEVTMRCQPILGHNTVFWYRQTMMQGLELLAYFRNRAPLDDSGMPKDRFSAEMPDATLATLKIQPSEPRDSAVYFCASGFLDRGNYGYTFGSGTRLTVV.